A single sample gave rise to the 30 T cell receptor beta chains below, sequenced in a study of cytomegalovirus exposure and HLA in healthy donors (dated by TCRdb to between 2016 and 2019). Libraries came from the immunoSEQ multiplex PCR assay. For the multiplex PCR, a mixture combining 60 forward primers for TCR Vbeta segments and 13 reverse primers for TCR Jbeta segments was used. The clones in this table, taken by TCRdb from immuneACCESS, are in-frame only. Not every clone is retained; where verified, under half of the shortfall comes from an unresolved V gene, and the cause of the rest is unknown. This sample lists 130,000 or so clones; around 84% were detected once. The ten biggest clones cover about 3% of the sample. Source material: PBMCs. The receptors stem from a woman under 30 in good health and CMV-seropositive.

Comments on this clone: Its ends do not fully match the called genes, so a read error is possible. The gene calls are TRBV7-7 and TRBJ1-2; 8 bases align to TRBD1. CDR1 is SSHAT, CDR2 FNYEAQ, per germline (reference sequence). CDR3 size: 14 residues. The CDR3 nucleotides are TGTGCTAGCATCCTCAGGGGGCAAAACTATGGCTACACCTTC. It specifies CASILRGQNYGYTF.

The chain joins TRBV10-3 to TRBJ2-5; TRBD2 agrees at 7 bases. With 6 bases clipped from V and 2 bases from J, the junction kept 3 bases outside the gene matches. Germline V lookup: CDR1 ENHRY, CDR2 SYGVKD. The CDR3 length is 13 residues. CDR3 protein: CAISQAGQETQYF. CDR3 bases: TGTGCCATCAGCCAAGCGGGGCAAGAGACCCAGTACTTC.

The rearrangement uses TRBV30 and TRBJ1-4, with TRBD1 matching over 7 bases. Unmatched junction bases numbered 0, after V lost 1 base and J lost 1 base. The CDR3 is made up of 14 amino acids. The germline V gene has CDR1 GTSNPN and CDR2 SVGIG (reference sequence). The chain's CDR3 is CAWSDRGTNEKLFF. DNA of the CDR3: TGTGCCTGGAGTGACAGGGGAACTAATGAAAAACTGTTTTTT.

The J gene is TRBJ2-5, the V gene TRBV28, with TRBD1 identical over 7 bases. This CDR3 comprises 15 residues. The germline gives CDR1 MDHEN, CDR2 SYDVKM. J gave up 1 base and V 5 bases, and 7 bases lay outside the gene matches. CDR3 nucleotides: TGTGCCAGCAGTCCGCAGACAGGGATCCAAGAGACCCAGTACTTC. Protein product: CASSPQTGIQETQYF. Combining the CDR3 with reference TRBV28 and TRBJ2-5 gives the whole variable domain DVKVTQSSRYLVKRTGEKVFLECVQDMDHENMFWYRQDPGLGLRLIYFSYDVKMKEKGDIPEGYSVSREKKERFSLILESASTNQTSMYLCASSPQTGIQETQYFGPGTRLLVL.

This chain joins TRBV5-5 and TRBJ2-7; 10 nucleotides match TRBD1. Germline assignment: CDR1 SGHKS and CDR2 YYEKEE (reference sequence). V trimming: 4 bases; J trimming: 6 bases; junction bases outside the gene matches: 4. The CDR3 is 13 residues long. The CDR3 bases are TGTGCCAGCAGCCCGGGACAGGGGTTCGAGCAGTACTTC. It specifies CASSPGQGFEQYF.

This chain joins TRBV2 and TRBJ2-1, with 9 positions matching TRBD2. The V gene's germline CDR1 is SNHLY and CDR2 FYNNEI. With V trimmed by 0 bases and J by 4 bases, 16 bases remained unmatched. This CDR3 region has 20 residues. The CDR3 sequence: CASSEASSHSMRGGYNEQFF. DNA for the CDR3: TGTGCCAGCAGTGAAGCGTCGTCCCACTCTATGCGGGGGGGGTACAATGAGCAGTTCTTC.

The chain combines TRBV4-1 with TRBJ1-6; maybe TRBD1 (5 bases). The ends were cut back, 0 bases at V and 3 bases at J, with 6 bases in the middle. This CDR3 comprises 15 residues. Germline V gene lookup returns CDR1 MGHRA and CDR2 YSYEKL. The CDR3 nucleotides read TGCGCCAGCAGCCAAGATACAGGCTATAATTCACCCCTCCACTTT. This codes for CASSQDTGYNSPLHF.

The chain uses TRBV7-3 and TRBJ1-1, with D perhaps matching TRBD1 (6 bases). The V gene's germline CDR1 is SGHTA and CDR2 FQGTGA. CDR3 size: 14 residues. With 2 bases removed from V and 2 bases from J, the gap between germline ends came to 9 bases. Here the CDR3 DNA reads TGTGCCAGCAGCTTAGAACAGGGAAACACTGAAGCTTTCTTT. Translation: CASSLEQGNTEAFF.

The rearrangement links TRBV4-1 to TRBJ2-7, with D unclear. The CDR3 sequence is 16 residues long. Germline CDR1 is MGHRA and CDR2 is YSYEKL. Trimming removed 0 bases from V and 5 bases from J, with 17 bases in between. For the CDR3, the DNA is TGCGCCAGCAGCCAAGATCTAACCGGGTTTCTTGACGAGCAGTACTTC. This encodes CASSQDLTGFLDEQYF.

The chain has TRBV9 and TRBJ1-5, with D tentatively TRBD1 (6 bases). The germline CDR1 and CDR2 sequences are SGDLS and YYNGEE. The CDR3 totals 13 residues. Trimming took 3 bases from V and 4 from J, leaving 8 bases between them. CDR3 coding DNA: TGTGCCAGCAGCGATCAGGGGAATCAGCCCCAGCATTTT. Translated: CASSDQGNQPQHF.

The genes are TRBV5-1 and TRBJ2-1; a possible D gene is TRBD1 (6 bases). Trimming shortened V by 6 bases and J by 9 bases, and 19 bases separated the two germline ends. This CDR3 contains 14 residues. The germline V gene has CDR1 SGHRS and CDR2 YFSETQ. The CDR3 reads CASTRQVFDGEQFF. The CDR3 nucleotides read TGCGCCAGCACGCGACAGGTTTTTGACGGTGAGCAGTTCTTC.

The chain combines TRBV15 with TRBJ2-7; TRBD1 agrees at 7 bases. This CDR3 is 13 amino acids long. Germline loops: CDR1 LNHNV, CDR2 YYDKDF (reference sequence). V shed 4 bases, J shed 0 bases, and the junction held 0 bases outside the gene matches. CDR3 region: CATSNRGSYEQYF. The CDR3 region has the DNA TGTGCCACCAGCAACAGGGGCTCCTACGAGCAGTACTTC.

The chain is built from TRBV7-3 and TRBJ2-7; D may be TRBD1 (5 bases). CDR3 size: 14 residues. Germline V gene lookup returns CDR1 SGHTA and CDR2 FQGTGA. The V and J ends lost 0 bases and 6 bases respectively, with 12 bases between them. The CDR3 nucleotides read TGTGCCAGCAGCTTAACCAGGGATGAAGGCGAGCAGTACTTC. This codes for CASSLTRDEGEQYF. Together with reference TRBV7-3 and TRBJ2-7, the CDR3 gives the full variable domain: GAGVSQTPSNKVTEKGKYVELRCDPISGHTALYWYRQSLGQGPEFLIYFQGTGAADDSGLPNDRFFAVRPEGSVSTLKIQRTERGDSAVYLCASSLTRDEGEQYFGPGTRLTVT.

This chain uses TRBV2 with TRBJ1-5, with no clear D. The germline gives CDR1 SNHLY, CDR2 FYNNEI. V was pared by 6 bases and J by 1 base, with 10 bases between. This CDR3 has 14 amino acids. CDR3 nucleotides: TGTGCCAGCAGACTAGGACTGAGCAATCAGCCCCAGCATTTT. It specifies CASRLGLSNQPQHF.

The chain links TRBV27 to TRBJ1-3; TRBD1 is a possible D gene (6 bases). Trimming cost V 10 bases and J 0 bases, with 13 bases left between them. There are 14 residues in the CDR3. Germline-derived CDR1 and CDR2 are MNHEY and SMNVEV (reference sequence). The CDR3 loop reads CATKDRFSGNTIYF. The CDR3 DNA reads TGTGCCACCAAAGACAGGTTCTCTGGAAACACCATATATTTT.

V is TRBV6-4 and J is TRBJ2-1; D unclear. Germline values: CDR1 MRHNA, CDR2 SNTAGT. This CDR3 is built from 15 residues. V lost 2 bases and J 6 bases, leaving 14 bases between the germline ends. The CDR3 DNA is TGTGCCAGCAGTGACACCAGCCGGGTACTCAATGAGCAGTTCTTC. Translating it yields CASSDTSRVLNEQFF.

This chain uses TRBV6-5 with TRBJ2-7; D is perhaps TRBD2 (6 bases). This CDR3 has 13 residues. The ends were cut back, 2 bases at V and 2 bases at J, with 7 bases in the middle. Germline assignment: CDR1 MNHEY and CDR2 SVGAGI. The CDR3 spells CASSYGGTYEQYF. CDR3 coding DNA: TGTGCCAGCAGTTACGGGGGGACCTACGAGCAGTACTTC.

The chain joins TRBV27 to TRBJ1-5, with 8 bases aligning to TRBD1. V lost 3 bases to trimming and J lost 2 bases; unmatched junction nucleotides: 3. The CDR3 totals 15 residues. Germline assignment: CDR1 MNHEY and CDR2 SMNVEV (reference sequence). CDR3 loop: CASSFGQGGNQPQHF. The CDR3 nucleotides read TGTGCCAGCAGTTTTGGACAGGGAGGCAATCAGCCCCAGCATTTT.

The chain couples TRBV7-2 to TRBJ2-5; TRBD2 aligns across 8 bases. The CDR3 covers 16 residues. Germline trimming cut 3 bases from V and 6 bases from J; bases unmatched to any gene: 12. CDR1 SGHTA and CDR2 FQGNSA come from the germline V gene. The CDR3 DNA reads as TGTGCCAGCAGCTTGATTCCCCGGGGGGGCTTTCAGACCCAGTACTTC. This gives the protein CASSLIPRGGFQTQYF.

The rearrangement joins TRBV6-5 to TRBJ2-1, with TRBD2 matching 12 bases. The V segment lost 2 bases and the J segment 4 bases; nucleotides outside the gene matches: 3. This CDR3 is 16 amino acids long. The germline gives CDR1 MNHEY, CDR2 SVGAGI. The CDR3, as DNA: TGTGCCAGCAGTTACGCTAGCGGGGGGGGTTACAATGAGCAGTTCTTC. Encoded protein: CASSYASGGGYNEQFF.

This sequence joins TRBV2 and TRBJ2-1; no clear D gene. The germline gives CDR1 SNHLY, CDR2 FYNNEI. The CDR3 runs 10 residues. The V end lost 6 bases, the J end lost 10 bases, and 7 bases lay between the germline ends. Written as DNA, the CDR3 is TGTGCCAGCAGCAGTATCGAGCAGTTCTTC. Translation gives CASSSIEQFF.

This clone appeared a few times. The V call is TRBV7-9, the J call TRBJ2-3; D call uncertain. The CDR3 totals 12 residues. With 7 bases removed from V and 4 bases from J, the gap between germline ends came to 9 bases. Germline CDR1 reads SEHNR; CDR2 reads FQNEAQ (reference sequence). The CDR3 region is CASTPRADTQYF. In DNA, the CDR3 is TGTGCCAGCACCCCACGAGCAGATACGCAGTATTTT.

This chain joins TRBV21-1 and TRBJ2-1; the D segment call TRBD2 is taken from the table without a DNA check. TRBV21-1 is listed as a pseudogene. The CDR3 runs to 16 residues. The CDR3 region is CASSVRLAGSRHEQFF. Written as DNA, the CDR3 is TGTGCCAGCAGCGTTCGACTAGCGGGGTCACGCCATGAGCAGTTCTTC.

The chain has TRBV28 and TRBJ2-1, with 8 bases aligning to TRBD1. The CDR3 consists of 19 residues. V lost 7 bases, J lost 0 bases, and 17 bases stayed unmatched. Germline CDR1 MDHEN, CDR2 SYDVKM. The CDR3 coding sequence is TGTGCCAGCAAAAATCCGGGACAGGCTTTCTTGAGCTCCTACAATGAGCAGTTCTTC. Its protein product is CASKNPGQAFLSSYNEQFF.

The rearrangement links TRBV10-2 to TRBJ2-7; D remains ambiguous. V was clipped by 7 bases and J by 0 bases, with 10 bases between them. CDR1 is WSHSY, CDR2 SAAADI, per germline. The CDR3 extends over 13 amino acids. CDR3 sequence reads: CASMALPSYEQYF. CDR3 in DNA: TGCGCCAGCATGGCCCTCCCCTCCTACGAGCAGTACTTC.

The chain carries TRBV5-4 and TRBJ2-3, with 8 bases aligning to TRBD2. V shed 6 bases and J 4 bases; nucleotides not matched to a gene: 7. Germline lookup yields CDR1 SGHNT and CDR2 YYREEE (reference sequence). This CDR3 comprises 14 residues. In nucleotides, the CDR3 is TGTGCCAGCACGTACGGTAGCGGGGCAGATACGCAGTATTTT. It specifies CASTYGSGADTQYF. The whole variable domain, remainder taken from reference TRBV5-4 and TRBJ2-3, is ETGVTQSPTHLIKTRGQQVTLRCSSQSGHNTVSWYQQALGQGPQFIFQYYREEENGRGNFPPRFSGLQFPNYSSELNVNALELDDSALYLCASTYGSGADTQYFGPGTRLTVL.

V and J are TRBV18 and TRBJ2-5; D might be TRBD2 (5 bases). The CDR3 covers 15 residues. Germline assignment: CDR1 KGHSH and CDR2 LQKENI. The V gene lost 1 base and the J gene lost 5 bases, with 14 bases spanning the gap. CDR3 in DNA: TGTGCCAGCTCACCACGAGGGCTGAAGGAGGAGACCCAGTACTTC. It encodes CASSPRGLKEETQYF.

The V gene is TRBV2, the J gene TRBJ1-2; TRBD1 is a possible D gene (5 bases). The CDR3 runs 12 residues. V lost 4 bases, J lost 7 bases, and 10 bases lay in between. The V gene's germline CDR1 is SNHLY and CDR2 FYNNEI. CDR3 DNA: TGTGCCAGCAGTGGAGACAGCCGTGGCTACACCTTC. Translating it yields CASSGDSRGYTF. The full variable domain, with the rest looked up from reference TRBV2 and TRBJ1-2, is EPEVTQTPSHQVTQMGQEVILRCVPISNHLYFYWYRQILGQKVEFLVSFYNNEISEKSEIFDDQFSVERPDGSNFTLKIRSTKLEDSAMYFCASSGDSRGYTFGSGTRLTVV.

The chain recombines TRBV5-1 with TRBJ2-7, with 7 bases aligning to TRBD1. In germline, CDR1 is SGHRS, CDR2 YFSETQ. V shed 4 bases and J 0 bases; nucleotides not matched to a gene: 10. The CDR3 totals 16 residues. This chain's CDR3 is CASSEDTGAYSYEQYF. Here the CDR3 DNA reads TGCGCCAGCAGCGAAGATACAGGGGCATACTCCTACGAGCAGTACTTC. The entire variable domain, with the rest obtained from reference TRBV5-1 and TRBJ2-7, is as follows: KAGVTQTPRYLIKTRGQQVTLSCSPISGHRSVSWYQQTPGQGLQFLFEYFSETQRNKGNFPGRFSGRQFSNSRSEMNVSTLELGDSALYLCASSEDTGAYSYEQYFGPGTRLTVT.

The chain recombines TRBV2 with TRBJ1-4; unclear D gene. V gave up 3 bases and J gave up 7 bases, with 12 bases separating them. The CDR3 has 14 amino acids. The V gene's germline CDR1 is SNHLY and CDR2 FYNNEI. The CDR3 nucleotides read TGTGCCAGCAGTGATGGAACGGAGGGTGAAAAACTGTTTTTT. Residues: CASSDGTEGEKLFF.